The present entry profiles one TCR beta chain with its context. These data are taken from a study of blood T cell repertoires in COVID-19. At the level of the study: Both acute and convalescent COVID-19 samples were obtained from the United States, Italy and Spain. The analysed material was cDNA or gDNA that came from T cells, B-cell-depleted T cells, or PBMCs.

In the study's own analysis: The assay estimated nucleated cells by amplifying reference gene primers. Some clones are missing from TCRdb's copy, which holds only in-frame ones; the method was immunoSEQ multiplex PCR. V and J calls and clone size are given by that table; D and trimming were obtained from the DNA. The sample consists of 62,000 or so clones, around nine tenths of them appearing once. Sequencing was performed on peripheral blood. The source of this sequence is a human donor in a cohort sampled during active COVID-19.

CDR3 sequence: CASSHRGYSNQPQHF. The CDR3 DNA sequence: TGTGCCAGCAGTCACAGGGGGTATAGCAATCAGCCCCAGCATTTT. V and J are TRBV27 and TRBJ1-5, with 8 positions matching TRBD1. The germline gives CDR1 MNHEY, CDR2 SMNVEV (reference sequence). After removal of 5 bases from V and 0 bases from J, the junction contained 3 bases not matched to a gene. This CDR3 has 15 residues.